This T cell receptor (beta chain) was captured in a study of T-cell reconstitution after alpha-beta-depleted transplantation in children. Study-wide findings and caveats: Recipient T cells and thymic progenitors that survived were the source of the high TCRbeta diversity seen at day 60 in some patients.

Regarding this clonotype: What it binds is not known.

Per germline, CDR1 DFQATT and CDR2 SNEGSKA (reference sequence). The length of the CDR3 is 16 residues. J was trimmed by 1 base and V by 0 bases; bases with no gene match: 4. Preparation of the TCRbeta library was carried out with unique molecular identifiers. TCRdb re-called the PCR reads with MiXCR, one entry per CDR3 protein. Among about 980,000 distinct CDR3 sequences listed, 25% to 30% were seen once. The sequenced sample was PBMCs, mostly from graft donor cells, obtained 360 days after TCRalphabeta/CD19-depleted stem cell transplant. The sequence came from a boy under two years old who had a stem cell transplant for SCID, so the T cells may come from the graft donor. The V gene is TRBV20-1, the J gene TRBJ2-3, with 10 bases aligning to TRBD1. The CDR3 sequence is CSARDPGTGGTDTQYF. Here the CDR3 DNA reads TGCAGTGCTAGAGATCCTGGGACAGGGGGCACAGATACGCAGTATTTT.